Listed below are T cell receptor beta chains from one sample, sequenced in a study of OX40 agonist ivuxolimab in advanced cancers. Sequencing was performed with immunoSEQ multiplex PCR; in TCRdb, only in-frame clones are kept and a portion is missing. This repertoire shows fewer than 80,000 clones, about 85% found once; its top ten account for under 7%. Source: CD4+ or CD8+ T cells sorted from blood, taken in a trial of the OX40 agonist ivuxolimab. The receptors derive from an adult with an advanced solid tumor such as melanoma, head and neck, liver or kidney cancer. The CDR3 runs from the conserved cysteine through the conserved F or W. Fields, in order: clone size, J gene, V gene, D gene, CDR3 protein, CDR3 DNA. The D gene is left open where the match is weak. A row's size may be missing; if present it is once, few, many or a size class.

clone size: -; J gene: TRBJ2-5; V gene: TRBV27; D gene: -; CDR3 protein: CASSLSGETQYF; CDR3 DNA: TGTGCCAGCAGTTTATCTGGGGAGACCCAGTACTTC
clone size: few; J gene: TRBJ1-1; V gene: TRBV7-2; D gene: TRBD1; CDR3 protein: CASSFATGGEAFF; CDR3 DNA: TGTGCCAGCAGCTTTGCTACAGGGGGAGAAGCTTTCTTT
clone size: -; J gene: TRBJ1-3; V gene: TRBV7-9; D gene: -; CDR3 protein: CASSRRNPGSSGNTIYF; CDR3 DNA: TGTGCCAGCAGCCGACGAAACCCTGGGAGCTCTGGAAACACCATATATTTT
clone size: few; J gene: TRBJ2-1; V gene: TRBV7-9; D gene: TRBD1; CDR3 protein: CASSLVVTGNSQQFF; CDR3 DNA: TGTGCCAGCAGCTTAGTAGTGACAGGGAATAGCCAGCAGTTCTTC
clone size: -; J gene: TRBJ2-1; V gene: TRBV6-4; D gene: -; CDR3 protein: CASSAGGPSYNEQFF; CDR3 DNA: TGTGCCAGCAGTGCTGGGGGGCCCTCCTACAATGAGCAGTTCTTC
clone size: -; J gene: TRBJ1-2; V gene: TRBV27; D gene: -; CDR3 protein: CASSLGHQGGYTF; CDR3 DNA: TGTGCCAGCAGTCTGGGACACCAGGGGGGCTACACCTTC
clone size: -; J gene: TRBJ1-5; V gene: TRBV28; D gene: -; CDR3 protein: CASSSSQGGNQPQHF; CDR3 DNA: TGTGCCAGCAGTTCTTCCCAGGGAGGGAATCAGCCCCAGCATTTT
clone size: -; J gene: TRBJ2-3; V gene: TRBV4-1; D gene: TRBD2; CDR3 protein: CASSQQPLLAGAQGADTQYF; CDR3 DNA: TGCGCCAGCAGCCAACAACCTCTACTAGCGGGGGCCCAAGGTGCAGATACGCAGTATTTT
clone size: -; J gene: TRBJ2-5; V gene: TRBV30; D gene: -; CDR3 protein: CAWSPGAETQYF; CDR3 DNA: TGTGCCTGGAGTCCGGGGGCGGAGACCCAGTACTTC
clone size: -; J gene: TRBJ2-5; V gene: TRBV18; D gene: -; CDR3 protein: CASSPGGSQETQYF; CDR3 DNA: TGTGCCAGCTCACCGGGGGGCAGCCAAGAGACCCAGTACTTC
clone size: -; J gene: TRBJ1-5; V gene: TRBV19; D gene: -; CDR3 protein: CASSTYGQGRQPQHF; CDR3 DNA: TGTGCCAGTAGTACCTATGGCCAGGGTCGACAGCCCCAGCATTTT
clone size: -; J gene: TRBJ2-7; V gene: TRBV6-1; D gene: TRBD2; CDR3 protein: CASSDSGGATYEQYF; CDR3 DNA: TGTGCCAGCAGTGATTCGGGGGGGGCCACCTACGAGCAGTACTTC
clone size: -; J gene: TRBJ1-5; V gene: TRBV6-6; D gene: -; CDR3 protein: CASSYGQGGNQPQHF; CDR3 DNA: TGTGCCAGCAGTTACGGGCAGGGCGGCAATCAGCCCCAGCATTTT
clone size: -; J gene: TRBJ1-3; V gene: TRBV28; D gene: -; CDR3 protein: CASRTGFSGNTIYF; CDR3 DNA: TGTGCCAGCCGTACAGGGTTCTCCGGAAACACCATATATTTT
clone size: -; J gene: TRBJ2-1; V gene: TRBV5-1; D gene: TRBD1; CDR3 protein: CASSQGQGGVLGNEQFF; CDR3 DNA: TGCGCCAGCAGCCAGGGACAGGGAGGCGTACTGGGTAATGAGCAGTTCTTC
clone size: -; J gene: TRBJ1-2; V gene: TRBV7-2; D gene: -; CDR3 protein: CASSRDSETLYGYTF; CDR3 DNA: TGTGCCAGCAGCCGAGACAGTGAGACCCTCTATGGCTACACCTTC
clone size: -; J gene: TRBJ1-2; V gene: TRBV29-1; D gene: TRBD1; CDR3 protein: CSGEGQYGYTF; CDR3 DNA: TGCAGCGGGGAGGGACAGTATGGCTACACCTTC
clone size: -; J gene: TRBJ1-1; V gene: TRBV18; D gene: -; CDR3 protein: CASSHDSLAEAFF; CDR3 DNA: TGTGCCAGCTCCCACGACAGTCTAGCTGAAGCTTTCTTT
clone size: once; J gene: TRBJ1-1; V gene: TRBV7-2; D gene: -; CDR3 protein: CASSTGRNTEAFF; CDR3 DNA: TGTGCCAGCAGCACGGGACGGAACACTGAAGCTTTCTTT
clone size: -; J gene: TRBJ1-5; V gene: TRBV28; D gene: -; CDR3 protein: CASSINGRSQPQHF; CDR3 DNA: TGTGCCAGCAGCATCAATGGACGAAGTCAGCCCCAGCATTTT
clone size: -; J gene: TRBJ1-2; V gene: TRBV19; D gene: -; CDR3 protein: CASSLYSDANYGYTF; CDR3 DNA: TGTGCCAGTAGTCTGTACTCGGACGCTAACTATGGCTACACCTTC
clone size: -; J gene: TRBJ1-2; V gene: TRBV5-1; D gene: TRBD1; CDR3 protein: CASSHGTGRKTF; CDR3 DNA: TGCGCCAGCAGCCACGGGACAGGGCGGAAGACCTTC
clone size: -; J gene: TRBJ2-2; V gene: TRBV9; D gene: TRBD2; CDR3 protein: CASSVASRLATGELFF; CDR3 DNA: TGTGCCAGCAGCGTAGCTTCCCGACTAGCAACCGGGGAGCTGTTTTTT
clone size: -; J gene: TRBJ2-3; V gene: TRBV7-9; D gene: TRBD2; CDR3 protein: CASSPTRGRFGDTQYF; CDR3 DNA: TGTGCCAGCAGCCCTACTCGCGGGAGATTTGGGGATACGCAGTATTTT
clone size: -; J gene: TRBJ1-5; V gene: TRBV7-9; D gene: -; CDR3 protein: CASSPSGGSNQPQHF; CDR3 DNA: TGTGCCAGCAGCCCATCCGGGGGGAGCAATCAGCCCCAGCATTTT
clone size: -; J gene: TRBJ2-1; V gene: TRBV11-1; D gene: -; CDR3 protein: CASSLSASSYNEQFF; CDR3 DNA: TGTGCCAGCAGCTTATCAGCTAGCTCCTACAATGAGCAGTTCTTC
clone size: -; J gene: TRBJ2-7; V gene: TRBV30; D gene: TRBD1; CDR3 protein: CAWAAGGSYEQYF; CDR3 DNA: TGTGCCTGGGCCGCAGGGGGTTCCTACGAGCAGTACTTC
clone size: once; J gene: TRBJ1-4; V gene: TRBV4-1; D gene: -; CDR3 protein: CASSPRGEKLFF; CDR3 DNA: TGCGCCAGCAGCCCTCGGGGCGAAAAACTGTTTTTT
clone size: few; J gene: TRBJ1-2; V gene: TRBV7-2; D gene: -; CDR3 protein: CASSFFGDGYTF; CDR3 DNA: TGTGCCAGCAGCTTTTTCGGGGATGGCTACACCTTC
clone size: -; J gene: TRBJ2-2; V gene: TRBV28; D gene: -; CDR3 protein: CASSPMGDTGELFF; CDR3 DNA: TGTGCCAGCAGTCCGATGGGTGACACCGGGGAGCTGTTTTTT
clone size: -; J gene: TRBJ1-1; V gene: TRBV7-2; D gene: -; CDR3 protein: CASSLEPQRRNTEAFF; CDR3 DNA: TGTGCCAGCAGCTTAGAACCCCAAAGACGGAACACTGAAGCTTTCTTT
clone size: -; J gene: TRBJ1-2; V gene: TRBV6-5; D gene: TRBD1; CDR3 protein: CASSYGQGIYGYTF; CDR3 DNA: TGTGCCAGCAGCTACGGACAGGGGATCTATGGCTACACCTTC
clone size: -; J gene: TRBJ1-6; V gene: TRBV4-2; D gene: TRBD1; CDR3 protein: CASSREQGAISPLHF; CDR3 DNA: TGTGCCAGCAGCCGAGAACAGGGGGCTATTTCACCCCTCCACTTT
clone size: -; J gene: TRBJ2-1; V gene: TRBV7-2; D gene: -; CDR3 protein: CASRPGTSNEQFF; CDR3 DNA: TGTGCCAGCCGCCCCGGGACCTCCAATGAGCAGTTCTTC
clone size: -; J gene: TRBJ1-6; V gene: TRBV27; D gene: TRBD1; CDR3 protein: CASSGGTGLSPLHF; CDR3 DNA: TGTGCCAGCAGTGGGGGGACAGGTCTTAGTCCCCTCCACTTT
clone size: -; J gene: TRBJ2-5; V gene: TRBV4-1; D gene: -; CDR3 protein: CASSRLGGGRETQYF; CDR3 DNA: TGCGCCAGCAGCAGACTGGGGGGGGGCCGGGAGACCCAGTACTTC
clone size: -; J gene: TRBJ1-1; V gene: TRBV29-1; D gene: -; CDR3 protein: CSVARTVMNTEAFF; CDR3 DNA: TGCAGCGTTGCAAGGACGGTGATGAACACTGAAGCTTTCTTT
clone size: -; J gene: TRBJ2-1; V gene: TRBV7-6; D gene: TRBD1; CDR3 protein: CASRRDRGDNEQFF; CDR3 DNA: TGTGCCAGCAGACGGGACAGGGGGGACAATGAGCAGTTCTTC
clone size: -; J gene: TRBJ1-2; V gene: TRBV2; D gene: -; CDR3 protein: CASRQVFLGYGYTF; CDR3 DNA: TGTGCCAGCAGACAGGTTTTTCTGGGGTATGGCTACACCTTC
clone size: few; J gene: TRBJ2-1; V gene: TRBV19; D gene: TRBD2; CDR3 protein: CASSIGDSGRKQFF; CDR3 DNA: TGTGCCAGTAGTATAGGTGATAGCGGGAGAAAGCAGTTCTTC
clone size: -; J gene: TRBJ2-5; V gene: TRBV7-8; D gene: -; CDR3 protein: CASSFNRGYRETQYF; CDR3 DNA: TGTGCCAGCAGCTTTAACCGGGGGTACCGAGAGACCCAGTACTTC